The clone carrying this T cell receptor beta chain was seen repeatedly, ten times or more. Its antigen is undetermined. This sample stems from a study of post-analysis software for immune sequencing data. This CDR3 is 13 amino acids long. Germline CDR1 and CDR2: KGHSH and LQKENI. V lost 2 bases to trimming and J lost 2 bases, with 6 bases between them. Broader study findings: In patients, about 5 TRBV segments were more frequent than in controls, with TRBV5-6, TRBV5-1 and TRBV20-1 among them. Strong co-clustering by F measure was evident for samples that had been prepared in the same batch.

Researchers reported that TCR beta cDNA libraries carried unique molecular identifiers. Using its own MiXCR run on the PCR reads, TCRdb lists one record per CDR3 protein. This table holds about 210,000 distinct CDR3 sequences, around 30% found once. The source of this sequence is a girl under 18 with multiple sclerosis. J is TRBJ1-2 and V is TRBV18; possibly TRBD1 for D (5 bases). The material sequenced was blood. The chain's CDR3 is CASSPDRNYGYTF. The CDR3 DNA follows: TGTGCCAGCTCACCAGACAGAAACTATGGCTACACCTTC.